These 5 T cell receptor beta chains were all obtained from the same sample, sequenced in a study of blood T cells in healthy people across ages. Alongside a J-beta primer mix, a sample-barcoded 5' primer served in a second PCR lasting about 6 to 11 cycles. From the 5' RACE reads, TCRdb called clonotypes with MiXCR, one entry per CDR3 protein. The top ten clones hold about 21% of a sample with about 970,000 distinct CDR3 sequences, roughly 47% of them seen once. Sequencing was carried out using blood. Receptors originate from a woman in her sixties in good health.

The chain is built from TRBV28 and TRBJ2-5, with D unresolved. With 6 bases removed from V and 5 bases from J, the gap between germline ends came to 16 bases. The germline V gene has CDR1 MDHEN and CDR2 SYDVKM. The CDR3 totals 14 residues. Written as DNA, the CDR3 is TGTGCCAGCAGCCCCCACACCCCACAGGAGACCCAGTACTTC. It yields the protein CASSPHTPQETQYF.

The CDR3 is CASSATRGPVESEQFF. CDR3 coding DNA: TGTGCCAGCAGCGCCACTAGAGGTCCCGTCGAAAGTGAGCAGTTCTTC. V gene TRBV7-9 combines with J gene TRBJ2-1; D perhaps matches TRBD2 (5 bases). This CDR3 is built from 16 residues. Trimming left V 5 bases short and J 9 bases short, with 23 bases between. Germline V gene sequence: CDR1 SEHNR, CDR2 FQNEAQ (reference sequence).

There are a few counts of this clonotype. The chain links TRBV10-3 to TRBJ2-5, with D perhaps matching TRBD2 (5 bases). Germline lookup yields CDR1 ENHRY and CDR2 SYGVKD. The germline V and J ends were trimmed by 2 bases and 2 bases, with 9 bases remaining between them. The CDR3 sequence is 14 residues long. CDR3 nucleotides: TGTGCCATCAGTGAGGCGTCGGGACAAGAGACCCAGTACTTC. It yields the protein CAISEASGQETQYF.

The chain joins TRBV7-2 to TRBJ2-7; no clear D gene. The CDR3 totals 15 residues. Germline values: CDR1 SGHTA, CDR2 FQGNSA. V shed 2 bases and J shed 2 bases, with 13 bases lying between them. The CDR3 bases are TGTGCCAGCAGCTTATCTCCGGGCAGGACCTACGAGCAGTACTTC. Amino acid sequence: CASSLSPGRTYEQYF. Full variable domain (rest looked up from reference TRBV7-2 and TRBJ2-7): GAGVSQSPSNKVTEKGKDVELRCDPISGHTALYWYRQSLGQGLEFLIYFQGNSAPDKSGLPSDRFSAERTGGSVSTLTIQRTQQEDSAVYLCASSLSPGRTYEQYFGPGTRLTVT.

The rearrangement joins TRBV4-1 to TRBJ2-1; D is uncertain. This CDR3 contains 14 residues. The germline V gene has CDR1 MGHRA and CDR2 YSYEKL. Trimming took off 2 bases at V and 5 bases at J, with 10 bases between the two ends. The CDR3 DNA sequence: TGCGCCAGCAGCCAAACGAGGCTCAACAATGAGCAGTTCTTC. Translation gives CASSQTRLNNEQFF.